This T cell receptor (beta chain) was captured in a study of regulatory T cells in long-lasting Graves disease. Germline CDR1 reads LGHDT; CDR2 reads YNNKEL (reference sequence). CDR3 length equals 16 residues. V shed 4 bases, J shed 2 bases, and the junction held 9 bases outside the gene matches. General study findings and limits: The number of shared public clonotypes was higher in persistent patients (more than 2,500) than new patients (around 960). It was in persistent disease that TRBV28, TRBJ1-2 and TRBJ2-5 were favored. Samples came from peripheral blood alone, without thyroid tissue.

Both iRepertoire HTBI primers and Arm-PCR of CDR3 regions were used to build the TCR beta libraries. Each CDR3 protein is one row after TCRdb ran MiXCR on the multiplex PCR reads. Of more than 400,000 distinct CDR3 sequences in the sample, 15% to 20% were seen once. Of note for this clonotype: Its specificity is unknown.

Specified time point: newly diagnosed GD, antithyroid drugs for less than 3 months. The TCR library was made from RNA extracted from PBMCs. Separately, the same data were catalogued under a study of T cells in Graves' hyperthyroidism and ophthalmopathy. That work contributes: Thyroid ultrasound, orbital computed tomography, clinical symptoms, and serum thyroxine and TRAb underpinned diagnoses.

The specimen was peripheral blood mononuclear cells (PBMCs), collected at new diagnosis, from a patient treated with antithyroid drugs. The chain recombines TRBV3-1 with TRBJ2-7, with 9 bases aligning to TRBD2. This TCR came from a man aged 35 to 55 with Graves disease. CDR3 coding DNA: TGTGCCAGCAGCCCCGAGGGGTTAGCGGGAGCCTACGAGCAGTACTTC. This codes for CASSPEGLAGAYEQYF.